A single sample gave rise to the 14 T cell receptor beta chains below, sequenced in a study of circulating CD8 cells and anti-PD-1 response in melanoma. Four subsets defined by PD-1 and/or TIGIT were sorted from live CD3+CD8+TCRalphabeta+ cells. The QIAseq Immune Repertoire TCR panel built the libraries from around 15 ng of total RNA. TCRdb independently ran MiXCR on the reads; one entry per CDR3 protein. The table includes roughly 300 distinct CDR3 sequences, about 7.8% detected once. Sample: CD8+ T cells from PBMCs, taken at baseline or after one month of anti-PD-1 therapy (not recorded which). The receptor source for this set is a human donor with melanoma.

This clonotype is medium-sized (0.01 to 0.1%). The V and J genes are TRBV3-1 and TRBJ2-1; 11 bases match TRBD2. In germline, CDR1 is LGHDT, CDR2 YNNKEL (reference sequence). After removal of 4 bases from V and 8 bases from J, the junction contained 10 bases not matched to a gene. The CDR3 runs 16 residues. CDR3: CASSPAGLAVSDEQFF. CDR3 DNA: TGTGCCAGCAGCCCCGCGGGACTAGCGGTGAGCGATGAGCAGTTCTTC.

This clonotype ranks as large. V is TRBV27 and J is TRBJ2-7; 11 bases line up with TRBD2. V shed 4 bases and J 11 bases; nucleotides not matched to a gene: 7. The CDR3 totals 13 residues. CDR1 MNHEY and CDR2 SMNVEV come from the germline V gene (reference sequence). The DNA for the CDR3 is TGTGCCAGCAGTTCCGGGACTAGCGGATCGGAGTACTTC. Protein sequence: CASSSGTSGSEYF.

This clonotype is labeled as medium-sized (0.01 to 0.1%). V and J are TRBV19 and TRBJ2-4, with D tentatively TRBD2 (6 bases). The CDR3 consists of 18 residues. The ends were cut back, 6 bases at V and 0 bases at J, with 21 bases in the middle. CDR1 is LNHDA, CDR2 SQIVND, per germline (reference sequence). The CDR3 is CASRAAGRALLAKNIQYF. Written as DNA, the CDR3 is TGTGCCAGTAGGGCCGCGGGACGAGCCTTACTAGCCAAAAACATTCAGTACTTC.

By sample fraction, this clonotype is medium-sized. The V gene is TRBV20-1, the J gene TRBJ2-1, with D possibly TRBD2 on 5 matching bases. Germline CDR1 is DFQATT and CDR2 is SNEGSKA (reference sequence). V lost 2 bases, J lost 6 bases, and 14 bases lay in between. This CDR3 has 14 amino acids. CDR3 in DNA: TGCAGTGCTAGATCCTTCGGACTCCTCAATGAGCAGTTCTTC. Translation gives CSARSFGLLNEQFF.

Relative to its sample, this clonotype is medium-sized (0.01 to 0.1%). The chain carries TRBV5-1 and TRBJ2-5, with D possibly being TRBD1 (5 bases). Deletions cut 7 bases from V and 2 bases from J, with 15 bases between. The length of the CDR3 is 14 residues. Per the germline V gene, CDR1 is SGHRS and CDR2 is YFSETQ. The CDR3 DNA follows: TGCGCCAGCTCGTCCGGACACCTGCAAGAGACCCAGTACTTC. Translated: CASSSGHLQETQYF.

Judged by abundance, this clonotype is medium-sized. The junction and the germline gene differ at one end; a read error may be behind it. The CDR3 loop is CNARDPAGTSNEQFF. The CDR3 nucleotides are TGCAATGCTAGAGATCCGGCGGGGACCTCAAATGAGCAGTTCTTC. The V call is TRBV20-1, the J call TRBJ2-1, with D possibly matching TRBD2 (6 bases). The CDR3 runs to 15 residues. CDR1 is DFQATT, CDR2 SNEGSKA, per germline (reference sequence).

In regard to this clonotype: One end of the junction varies from germline; a read error may be responsible. This sequence joins TRBV2 and TRBJ2-7; D perhaps matches TRBD1 (6 bases). Germline V lookup: CDR1 SNHLY, CDR2 FYNNEI. The CDR3 extends over 14 amino acids. The CDR3 region has the DNA TGTGCCAACAGTGGTCAGGGGCAGAGGTACGGGCAGTACTTC. This codes for CANSGQGQRYGQYF. Based on the CDR3 plus reference TRBV2 and TRBJ2-7, the full variable domain is EPEVTQTPSHQVTQMGQEVILRCVPISNHLYFYWYRQILGQKVEFLVSFYNNEISEKSEIFDDQFSVERPDGSNFTLKIRSTKLEDSAMYFCANSGQGQRYGQYFGPGTRLTVT.

As concerns this clonotype: It differs at one base from a far larger clone, so likely a read error. This chain uses TRBV2 with TRBJ2-3, with D possibly matching TRBD2 (5 bases). V was pared by 5 bases and J by 14 bases, with 26 bases between. The germline V gene encodes CDR1 SNHLY and CDR2 FYNNEI. This CDR3 has 15 residues. CDR3 protein: CASSTSPTNTGELYF. Here the CDR3 DNA reads TGTGCCAGCAGTACCTCACCAACGAACACCGGGGAGCTGTATTTT.

This clonotype is medium-sized within its sample. The rearrangement joins TRBV14 to TRBJ2-2, with D perhaps given as TRBD1 or TRBD2 (6 bases each). This CDR3 region has 15 residues. V was cut by 0 bases and J by 4 bases, with 9 bases left in between. CDR1 is SGHDN, CDR2 FVKESK, per germline. The CDR3 loop reads CASSQDWGATGELFF. CDR3 nucleotides: TGTGCCAGCAGCCAAGATTGGGGGGCCACCGGGGAGCTGTTTTTT.

The chain uses TRBV7-3 and TRBJ2-5; D gene ambiguous. Germline V gene sequence: CDR1 SGHTA, CDR2 FQGTGA. Trimming pared 4 bases from V and 4 bases from J, leaving 10 bases between. The CDR3 length is 13 residues. The CDR3 is CASSSDFGETQYF. As DNA, the CDR3 is TGTGCCAGCAGCTCCGACTTTGGAGAGACCCAGTACTTC.

By share of the sample, this clonotype is medium-sized. The V and J genes are TRBV12-3 or TRBV12-4 and TRBJ2-7; a weak D match, TRBD1 (6 bases). The CDR3 extends over 14 amino acids. Deletions cut 2 bases from V and 5 bases from J, with 13 bases between. CDR3 in DNA: TGTGCCAGCAGTTTAAGCGGACAGATGGACGAGCAGTACTTC. This gives the protein CASSLSGQMDEQYF.

By sample fraction, this clonotype is large. The chain joins TRBV29-1 to TRBJ1-1, with D perhaps TRBD1 (6 bases). Germline lookup yields CDR1 SQVTM and CDR2 ANQGSEA. V was trimmed by 5 bases and J by 7 bases, leaving 14 bases between them. The CDR3 has 12 amino acids. The CDR3 sequence: CSVLGGQNEAFF. The CDR3 region has the DNA TGCAGCGTTCTCGGGGGGCAAAATGAAGCTTTCTTT.

By its share, this clonotype is large (0.1 to 1%). This chain connects TRBV2 to TRBJ2-7; tentative D call: TRBD1 (6 bases). CDR3 length: 11 residues. V gave up 7 bases and J gave up 3 bases, with 7 bases separating them. CDR1 is SNHLY, CDR2 FYNNEI, per germline. In DNA, the CDR3 is TGTGCCAGCATAGGGGGCTACGAGCAGTACTTC. This sequence encodes CASIGGYEQYF.

This clonotype is judged medium-sized. The gene calls are TRBV29-1 and TRBJ2-1, with D perhaps given as TRBD1 or TRBD2 (5 bases each). From germline, CDR1 is SQVTM and CDR2 ANQGSEA. V was pared by 0 bases and J by 6 bases, with 6 bases between. The CDR3 is 12 residues long. CDR3 region: CSVEDGTNEQFF. The CDR3 DNA reads as TGCAGCGTTGAAGATGGGACCAATGAGCAGTTCTTC.